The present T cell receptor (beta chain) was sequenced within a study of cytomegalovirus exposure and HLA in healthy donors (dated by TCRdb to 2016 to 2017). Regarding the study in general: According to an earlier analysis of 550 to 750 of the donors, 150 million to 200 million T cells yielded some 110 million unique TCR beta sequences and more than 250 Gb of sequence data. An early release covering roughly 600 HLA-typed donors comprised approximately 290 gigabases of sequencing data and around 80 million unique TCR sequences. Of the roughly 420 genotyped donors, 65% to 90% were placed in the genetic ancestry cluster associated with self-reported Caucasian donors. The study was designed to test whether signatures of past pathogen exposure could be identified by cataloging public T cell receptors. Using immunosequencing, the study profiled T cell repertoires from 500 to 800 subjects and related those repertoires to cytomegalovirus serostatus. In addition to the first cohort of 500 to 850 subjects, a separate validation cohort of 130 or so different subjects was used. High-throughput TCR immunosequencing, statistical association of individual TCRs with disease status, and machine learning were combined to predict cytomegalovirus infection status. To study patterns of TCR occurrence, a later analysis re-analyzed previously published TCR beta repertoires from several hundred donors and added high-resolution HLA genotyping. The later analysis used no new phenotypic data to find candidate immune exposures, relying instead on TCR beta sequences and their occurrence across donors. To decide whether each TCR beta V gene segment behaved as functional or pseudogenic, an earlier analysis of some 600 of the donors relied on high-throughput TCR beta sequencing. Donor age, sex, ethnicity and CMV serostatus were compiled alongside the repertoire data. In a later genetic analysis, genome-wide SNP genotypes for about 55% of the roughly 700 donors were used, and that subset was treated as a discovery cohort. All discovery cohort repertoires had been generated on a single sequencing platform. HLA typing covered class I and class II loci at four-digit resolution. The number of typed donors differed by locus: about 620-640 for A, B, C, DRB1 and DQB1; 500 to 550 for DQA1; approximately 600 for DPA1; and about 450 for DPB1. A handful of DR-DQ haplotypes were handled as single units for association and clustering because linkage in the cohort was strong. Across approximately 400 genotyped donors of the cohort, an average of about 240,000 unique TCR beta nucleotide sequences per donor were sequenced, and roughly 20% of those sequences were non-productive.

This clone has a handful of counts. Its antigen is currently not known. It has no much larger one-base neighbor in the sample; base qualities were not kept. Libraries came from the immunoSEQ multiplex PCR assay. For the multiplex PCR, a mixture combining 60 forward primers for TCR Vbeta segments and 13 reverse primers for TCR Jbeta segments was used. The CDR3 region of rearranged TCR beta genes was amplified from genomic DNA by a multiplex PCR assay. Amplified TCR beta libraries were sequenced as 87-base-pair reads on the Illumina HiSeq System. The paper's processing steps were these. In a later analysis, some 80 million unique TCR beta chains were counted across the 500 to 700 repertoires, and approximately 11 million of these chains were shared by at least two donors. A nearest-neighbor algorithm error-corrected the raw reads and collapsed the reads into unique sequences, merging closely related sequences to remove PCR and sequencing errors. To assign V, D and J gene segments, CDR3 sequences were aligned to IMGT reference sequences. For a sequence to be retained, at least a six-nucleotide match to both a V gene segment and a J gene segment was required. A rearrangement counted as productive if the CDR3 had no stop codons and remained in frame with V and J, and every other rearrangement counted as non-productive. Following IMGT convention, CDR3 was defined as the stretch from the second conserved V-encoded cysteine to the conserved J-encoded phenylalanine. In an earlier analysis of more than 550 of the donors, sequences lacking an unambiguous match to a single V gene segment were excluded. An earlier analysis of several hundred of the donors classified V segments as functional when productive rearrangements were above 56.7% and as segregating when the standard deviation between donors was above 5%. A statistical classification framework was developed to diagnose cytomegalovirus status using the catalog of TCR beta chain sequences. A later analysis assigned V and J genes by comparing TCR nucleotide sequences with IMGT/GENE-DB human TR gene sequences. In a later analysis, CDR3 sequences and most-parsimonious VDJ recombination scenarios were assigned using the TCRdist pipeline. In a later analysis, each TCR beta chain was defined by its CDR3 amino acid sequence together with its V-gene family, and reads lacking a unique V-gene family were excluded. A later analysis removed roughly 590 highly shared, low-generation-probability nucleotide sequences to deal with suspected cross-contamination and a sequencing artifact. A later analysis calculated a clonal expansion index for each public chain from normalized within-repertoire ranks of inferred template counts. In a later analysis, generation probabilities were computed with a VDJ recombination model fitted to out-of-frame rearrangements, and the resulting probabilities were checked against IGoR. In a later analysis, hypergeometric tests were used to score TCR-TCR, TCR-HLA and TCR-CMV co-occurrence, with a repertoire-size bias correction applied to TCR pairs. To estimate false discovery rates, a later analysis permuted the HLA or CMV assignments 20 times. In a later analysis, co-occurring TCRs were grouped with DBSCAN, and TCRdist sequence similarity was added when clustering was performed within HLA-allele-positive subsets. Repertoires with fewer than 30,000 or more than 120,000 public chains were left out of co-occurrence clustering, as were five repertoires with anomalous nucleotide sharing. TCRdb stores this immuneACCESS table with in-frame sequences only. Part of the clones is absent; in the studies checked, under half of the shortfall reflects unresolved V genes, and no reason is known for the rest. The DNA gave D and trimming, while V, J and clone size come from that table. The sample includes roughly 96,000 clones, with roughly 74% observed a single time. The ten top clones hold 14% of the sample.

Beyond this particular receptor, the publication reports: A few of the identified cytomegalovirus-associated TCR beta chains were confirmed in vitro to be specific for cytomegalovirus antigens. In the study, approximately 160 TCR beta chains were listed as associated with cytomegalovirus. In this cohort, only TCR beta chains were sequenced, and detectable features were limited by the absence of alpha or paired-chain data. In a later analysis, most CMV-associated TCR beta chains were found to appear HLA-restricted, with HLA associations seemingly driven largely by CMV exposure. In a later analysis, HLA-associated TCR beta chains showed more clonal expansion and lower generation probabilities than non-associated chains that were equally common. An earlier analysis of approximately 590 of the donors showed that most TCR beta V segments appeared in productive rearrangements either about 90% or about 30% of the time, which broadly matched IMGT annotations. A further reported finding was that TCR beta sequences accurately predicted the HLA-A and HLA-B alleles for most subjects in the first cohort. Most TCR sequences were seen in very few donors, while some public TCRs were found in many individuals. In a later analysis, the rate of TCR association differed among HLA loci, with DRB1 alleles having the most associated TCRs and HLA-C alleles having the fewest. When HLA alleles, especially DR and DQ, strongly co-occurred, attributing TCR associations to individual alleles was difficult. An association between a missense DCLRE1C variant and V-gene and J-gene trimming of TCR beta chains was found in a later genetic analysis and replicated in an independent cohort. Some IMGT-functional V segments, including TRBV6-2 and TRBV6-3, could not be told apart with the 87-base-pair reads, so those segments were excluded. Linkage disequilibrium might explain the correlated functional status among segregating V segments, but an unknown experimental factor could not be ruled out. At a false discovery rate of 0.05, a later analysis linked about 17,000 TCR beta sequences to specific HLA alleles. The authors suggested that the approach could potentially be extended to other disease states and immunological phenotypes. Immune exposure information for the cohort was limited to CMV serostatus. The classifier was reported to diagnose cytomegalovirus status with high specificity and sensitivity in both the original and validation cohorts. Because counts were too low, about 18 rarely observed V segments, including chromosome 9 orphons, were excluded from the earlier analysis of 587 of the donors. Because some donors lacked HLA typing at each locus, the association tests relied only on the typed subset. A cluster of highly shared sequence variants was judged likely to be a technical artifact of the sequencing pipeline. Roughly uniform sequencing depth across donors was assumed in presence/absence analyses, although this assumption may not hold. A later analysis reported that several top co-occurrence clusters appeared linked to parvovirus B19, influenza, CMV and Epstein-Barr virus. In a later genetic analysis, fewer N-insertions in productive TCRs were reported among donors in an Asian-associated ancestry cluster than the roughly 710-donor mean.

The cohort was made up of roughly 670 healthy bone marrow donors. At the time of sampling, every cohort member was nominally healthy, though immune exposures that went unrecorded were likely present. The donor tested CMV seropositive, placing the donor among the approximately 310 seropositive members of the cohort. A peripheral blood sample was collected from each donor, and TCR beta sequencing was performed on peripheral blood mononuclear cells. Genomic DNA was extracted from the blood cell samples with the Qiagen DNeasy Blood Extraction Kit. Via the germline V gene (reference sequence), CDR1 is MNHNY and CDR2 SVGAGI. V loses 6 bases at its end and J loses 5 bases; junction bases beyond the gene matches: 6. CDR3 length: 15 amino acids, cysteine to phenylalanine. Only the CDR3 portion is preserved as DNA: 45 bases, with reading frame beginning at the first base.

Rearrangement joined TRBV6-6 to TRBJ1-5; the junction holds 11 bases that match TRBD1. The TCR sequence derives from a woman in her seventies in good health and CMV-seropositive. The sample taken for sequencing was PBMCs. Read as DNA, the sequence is TGTGCCAGCAGGGCCGGGACAGGGGGGGATCAGCCCCAGCATTTT. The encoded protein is CASRAGTGGDQPQHF.